This T cell receptor beta chain comes out of a study of shared clonotypes between healthy human individuals. Findings and limits, study-wide: Clonotype sharing among donors, it was expected, would be affected by sequencing depth. Genetic and exposure-history diversity was limited by the few donors.

Over several immunoSEQ plates, each subset's genomic DNA was distributed in even portions. Produced via immunoSEQ multiplex PCR; TCRdb's table is partial and in-frame only. The table includes under 550,000 clones, approximately 95% detected once. Per germline, CDR1 SGHNT and CDR2 YYREEE (reference sequence). CDR3 size: 14 residues. V lost 1 base, J lost 2 bases, and 9 bases lay in between. To note about this clone: The antigen is unknown.

The chain combines TRBV5-4 with TRBJ2-5, with a possible D match to TRBD1 (6 bases). The sample comprised naive CD4+ T cells sorted from blood. Regarding subset: CD45RA+ positively selected. The receptor comes from a woman younger than 45 in good health. CDR3 protein: CASSLRTEQETQYF. For the CDR3, the DNA is TGTGCCAGCAGCTTGAGGACAGAGCAAGAGACCCAGTACTTC.